This entry describes one T cell receptor (beta chain). The data are from a study of blood T cell repertoires in COVID-19. Across the whole study: There were acute and convalescent COVID-19 samples, and they came from the United States, Italy and Spain. Nucleic acid was either cDNA or gDNA, and it came from T cells, B-cell-depleted T cells, or PBMCs.

Some clones are missing from TCRdb's copy, which holds only in-frame ones; the method was immunoSEQ multiplex PCR. The sample shows over 100,000 clones, around 87% of them seen only once. The CDR3 totals 14 residues. The receptor comes from a man aged 50-60 years with acute or convalescent COVID-19. Sequenced sample: peripheral blood. The chain is built from TRBV21-1 and TRBJ2-3; the D call in the table, TRBD2, was not verified against the DNA. TRBV21-1 constitutes a pseudogene. CDR3 region: CASFQRAGTDTQYF. The CDR3 DNA reads TGTGCCAGCTTCCAGCGGGCCGGCACAGATACGCAGTATTTT.